This section outlines one TCR beta chain sequence together with its context. Its specificity is unknown. These data are taken from a study of blood T cells in healthy people across ages. The use of a sample-barcoded 5' primer and a J-beta primer mix characterized a second PCR of roughly 6 to 11 cycles. TCRdb used MiXCR to reprocess the 5' RACE reads, holding one entry per CDR3 protein. In the table there are about 1,600,000 distinct CDR3 sequences, around 39% of which are singletons. General study findings and limits: Investigators treated diversity estimates from one million T cells as underestimates.

Germline CDR1 KGHDR, CDR2 SFDVKD. The CDR3 has 14 amino acids. Trimming pared 3 bases from V and 6 bases from J, leaving 11 bases between. The genes are TRBV24-1 and TRBJ2-4; D remains unclear. The sample comprised blood. The sequence came from a woman aged 18-29 years in good health. The CDR3 region is CATSDVTTGNIQYF. In DNA, the CDR3 is TGTGCCACCAGTGATGTTACAACTGGAAACATTCAGTACTTC.